This is a list of T cell receptor beta chains from one sample in a study of blood T cell repertoires in COVID-19. The table came from immunoSEQ multiplex PCR; TCRdb's copy has only in-frame clones and leaves some out. The table has around 130,000 clones, around 86% seen once. The sequenced sample was peripheral blood. The receptors were sampled from a man aged 35-49 years with active or convalescent COVID-19. The CDR3 runs from the conserved cysteine through the conserved F or W. Clone size appears in some rows only: once, few, many, or a class for an expanded clone.

j_gene	abundance	v_gene	CDR3aa
TRBJ2-1	.	TRBV25-1	CASSERGHNEQFF
TRBJ2-4	.	TRBV30	CAWSVGGFEVNIQYF
TRBJ1-1	.	TRBV7-6	CASSLIQATNTEAFF
TRBJ2-2	.	TRBV3-1/TRBV3-2	CASSRRGGETGELFF
TRBJ1-4	.	TRBV19	CASSLYGAGSGEKLFF
TRBJ1-2	few	TRBV14	CASSPSRTQYGYTF
TRBJ2-7	.	TRBV5-1	CASRAPGLRGEQYF
TRBJ1-2	.	TRBV7-9	CASGGVYGYTF
TRBJ2-7	.	TRBV7-9	CASSADTGGQYF
TRBJ1-6	.	TRBV2	CASSAQPPDSPLHF
TRBJ1-1	.	TRBV10-3	CAISTPGQGATEAFF
TRBJ2-2	.	TRBV29-1	CSVDSLGSGELFF
TRBJ1-1	.	TRBV19	CASSRYTEAFF
TRBJ2-5	.	TRBV30	CAWGGTVRQETQYF
TRBJ1-2	.	TRBV3-1/TRBV3-2	CASSLGDTSSNYGYTF
TRBJ1-6	.	TRBV30	CAWGQGYNSPLHF
TRBJ2-2	.	TRBV9	CASSLPLAGGPTGELFF
TRBJ2-5	once	TRBV6-2/TRBV6-3	CASSLGWVASGGETQYF
TRBJ1-2	.	TRBV21-1	CASISSGTNYGYTF
TRBJ2-2	.	TRBV29-1	CSVEAAGELFF
TRBJ2-7	.	TRBV4-1	CASSQGASGGVSYEQYF
TRBJ2-3	.	TRBV5-6	CASPDGGGTDTQYF
TRBJ2-4	.	TRBV9	CASSASPGNIQYF
TRBJ2-2	.	TRBV5-6	CASSFTTTGELFF
TRBJ1-1	.	TRBV5-4	CASSENSNTEAFF
TRBJ1-1	.	TRBV5-1	CASSLAAGGRVANTEAFF
TRBJ1-5	.	TRBV21-1	CASSIATGANQPQHF
TRBJ2-7	.	TRBV3-1/TRBV3-2	CASSQDIREQYF
TRBJ2-3	.	TRBV3-1/TRBV3-2	CASSPPMGGPSTDTQYF
TRBJ2-2	many	TRBV5-1	CASRATGGAGTGELFF
TRBJ1-4	.	TRBV6-4	CASNGTDTNEKLFF
TRBJ1-6	.	TRBV14	CASSKEAYNSPLHF
TRBJ1-3	.	TRBV6-5	CASSYTTGWERTIYF
TRBJ2-1	.	TRBV7-8	CASSLGQVGNEQFF
TRBJ1-4	.	TRBV10-3	CAISEFKAGGREKLFF
TRBJ1-4	.	TRBV25-1	CASRRTGDGEKLFF
TRBJ2-5	.	TRBV5-1	CASSLEGTGEETQYF
TRBJ2-5	once	TRBV5-1	CASSLRDSQETQYF
TRBJ2-2	.	TRBV29-1	CSVEGQGRTGELFF
TRBJ1-5	.	TRBV18	CASSPGTVNQPQHF
TRBJ1-6	.	TRBV7-3	CASSLGQGINSPLHF
TRBJ1-4	.	TRBV15	CATSRDPGTGFGTNEKLFF
TRBJ2-7	.	TRBV4-3	CASSQGSSGHERYELGWQYF
TRBJ1-2	.	TRBV6-5	CASSSDRARGYTF
TRBJ2-1	few	TRBV3-1/TRBV3-2	CASSMKGGGQFF
TRBJ2-5	.	TRBV29-1	CSVARGATADETQYF
TRBJ2-5	.	TRBV10-3	CAISAPGARETQYF